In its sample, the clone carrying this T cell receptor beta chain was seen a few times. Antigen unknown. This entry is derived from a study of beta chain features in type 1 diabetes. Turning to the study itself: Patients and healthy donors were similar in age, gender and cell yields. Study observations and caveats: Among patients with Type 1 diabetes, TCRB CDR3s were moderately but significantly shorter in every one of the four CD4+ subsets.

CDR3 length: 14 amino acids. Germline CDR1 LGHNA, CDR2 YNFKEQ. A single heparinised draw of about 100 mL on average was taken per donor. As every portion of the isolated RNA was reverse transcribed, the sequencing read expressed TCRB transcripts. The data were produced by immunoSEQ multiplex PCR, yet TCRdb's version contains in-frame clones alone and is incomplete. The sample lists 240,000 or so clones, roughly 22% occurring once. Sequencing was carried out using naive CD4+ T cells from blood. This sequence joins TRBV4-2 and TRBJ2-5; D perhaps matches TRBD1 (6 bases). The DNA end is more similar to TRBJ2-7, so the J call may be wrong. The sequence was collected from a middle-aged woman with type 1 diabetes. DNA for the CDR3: TGTGCCAGCAGCCAAGATACAGGGATCTACGAGCAGTACTTC. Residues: CASSQDTGIYEQYF.